This is a list of T cell receptor beta chains from one sample in a study of glioma-infiltrating T cells. TCRdb used MiXCR to reprocess the multiplex PCR reads, holding one entry per CDR3 protein. The table records 150,000 to 200,000 distinct CDR3 sequences, 30% to 40% of them present only once. Sequenced material: glioma tissue, nonneoplastic brain tissue, or PBMCs (not recorded which). These receptors came from a human donor with low-grade glioma or glioblastoma, undergoing nonglioma brain surgery, or in good health (not recorded which). Both conserved end residues are part of each CDR3. Fields, in order: D gene, V gene, J gene, clone size, CDR3 protein, CDR3 DNA. D genes are given only for firm matches. The size entry is marked missing in some rows and otherwise reads once, few, many or a size class.

d_gene: NA
v_gene: TRBV19
j_gene: TRBJ2-7
abundance: many
CDR3aa: CASSRGYEQYF
CDR3nt: TGTGCCAGTAGTCGGGGCTACGAGCAGTACTTC

d_gene: NA
v_gene: TRBV12-3/TRBV12-4
j_gene: TRBJ2-3
abundance: many
CDR3aa: CASRTSTDTQYF
CDR3nt: TGTGCCAGCAGGACTAGCACAGATACGCAGTATTTT

d_gene: NA
v_gene: TRBV6-5
j_gene: TRBJ2-1
abundance: once
CDR3aa: CASSFSVSSYNEQFF
CDR3nt: TGTGCCAGCAGTTTCAGCGTGAGCTCCTACAATGAGCAGTTCTTC

d_gene: NA
v_gene: TRBV27
j_gene: TRBJ2-7
abundance: many
CDR3aa: CASSPWDGTYEQYF
CDR3nt: TGTGCCAGCAGTCCCTGGGACGGAACCTACGAGCAGTACTTC

d_gene: NA
v_gene: TRBV7-2
j_gene: TRBJ2-3
abundance: many
CDR3aa: CASSLVAGLASTDTRYF
CDR3nt: TGTGCCAGCAGCCTTGTGGCGGGCCTAGCTAGCACAGATACGCGGTATTTT

d_gene: NA
v_gene: TRBV6-1
j_gene: TRBJ2-7
abundance: many
CDR3aa: CASSEVSYEQYF
CDR3nt: TGTGCCAGCAGTGAAGTTTCCTACGAGCAGTACTTC

d_gene: NA
v_gene: TRBV12-3/TRBV12-4
j_gene: TRBJ2-2
abundance: NA
CDR3aa: CASGDFYTGELFF
CDR3nt: TGTGCCAGCGGGGACTTTTACACCGGGGAGCTGTTTTTT

d_gene: NA
v_gene: TRBV29-1
j_gene: TRBJ1-1
abundance: many
CDR3aa: CSVVDTEAFF
CDR3nt: TGCAGCGTTGTGGACACTGAAGCTTTCTTT

d_gene: NA
v_gene: TRBV29-1
j_gene: TRBJ1-2
abundance: many
CDR3aa: CSGDTENYGYTF
CDR3nt: TGCAGCGGCGACACGGAGAACTATGGCTACACCTTC

d_gene: NA
v_gene: TRBV10-3
j_gene: TRBJ2-7
abundance: many
CDR3aa: CAVTPGSSYEQYF
CDR3nt: TGTGCCGTAACTCCAGGAAGCTCCTACGAGCAGTACTTC

d_gene: NA
v_gene: TRBV18
j_gene: TRBJ2-1
abundance: many
CDR3aa: CASSRSSGNEQFF
CDR3nt: TGTGCCAGCTCACGCAGCTCCGGCAATGAGCAGTTCTTC

d_gene: TRBD2
v_gene: TRBV9
j_gene: TRBJ2-7
abundance: few
CDR3aa: CASSVAQTSGYEQYF
CDR3nt: TGTGCCAGCAGCGTAGCTCAGACTAGCGGCTACGAGCAGTACTTC

d_gene: NA
v_gene: TRBV29-1
j_gene: TRBJ2-1
abundance: few
CDR3aa: CSVRVQGHSDSYNEQFF
CDR3nt: TGCAGCGTGAGGGTACAGGGCCATTCTGACTCCTACAATGAGCAGTTCTTC

d_gene: NA
v_gene: TRBV24-1
j_gene: TRBJ1-2
abundance: NA
CDR3aa: CATSDGLTEGYTF
CDR3nt: TGTGCCACCAGTGATGGCCTAACGGAAGGCTACACCTTC

d_gene: NA
v_gene: TRBV29-1
j_gene: TRBJ2-3
abundance: NA
CDR3aa: CSLMTVGTDTQYF
CDR3nt: TGCAGCCTGATGACAGTCGGCACAGATACGCAGTATTTT

d_gene: NA
v_gene: TRBV14
j_gene: TRBJ1-2
abundance: NA
CDR3aa: CASSQAPEWGYTF
CDR3nt: TGTGCCAGCAGCCAAGCCCCGGAATGGGGCTACACCTTC

d_gene: NA
v_gene: TRBV6-6
j_gene: TRBJ2-3
abundance: NA
CDR3aa: CASSSPRADHTNKQYF
CDR3nt: TGTGCCAGCAGCAGCCCTAGGGCGGATCACACGAATAAGCAGTATTTT

d_gene: TRBD2
v_gene: TRBV7-9
j_gene: TRBJ2-5
abundance: few
CDR3aa: CASSDGTSGSSMETQYF
CDR3nt: TGTGCCAGCAGCGACGGGACTAGCGGGAGTTCTATGGAGACCCAGTACTTC

d_gene: NA
v_gene: TRBV20-1
j_gene: TRBJ2-1
abundance: once
CDR3aa: CSAALPSCSGHEQFF
CDR3nt: TGCAGTGCTGCCCTCCCTAGCTGTAGTGGCCATGAGCAGTTCTTC

d_gene: NA
v_gene: TRBV7-3
j_gene: TRBJ1-1
abundance: NA
CDR3aa: CASSLNGITDEAFF
CDR3nt: TGTGCCAGCAGCTTAAATGGGATAACCGATGAAGCTTTCTTT

d_gene: TRBD1
v_gene: TRBV6-2/TRBV6-3
j_gene: TRBJ2-5
abundance: NA
CDR3aa: CASSPPPGQGWETQYF
CDR3nt: TGTGCCAGCAGTCCACCCCCGGGACAGGGGTGGGAGACCCAGTACTTC

d_gene: NA
v_gene: TRBV28
j_gene: TRBJ1-2
abundance: many
CDR3aa: CASSVDRTYGYTF
CDR3nt: TGTGCCAGCAGCGTCGACAGGACCTATGGCTACACCTTC

d_gene: NA
v_gene: TRBV19
j_gene: TRBJ2-7
abundance: NA
CDR3aa: CASSITTGSSYEQYF
CDR3nt: TGTGCCAGTAGTATAACGACAGGTAGCTCCTACGAGCAGTACTTC

d_gene: TRBD2
v_gene: TRBV5-1
j_gene: TRBJ2-7
abundance: NA
CDR3aa: CASTLSLAGGSYEQYF
CDR3nt: TGCGCCAGCACCTTGTCACTAGCGGGAGGGTCCTACGAGCAGTACTTC

d_gene: NA
v_gene: TRBV27
j_gene: TRBJ2-5
abundance: NA
CDR3aa: CASGLIGNQDTQYF
CDR3nt: TGTGCCAGCGGTTTAATCGGCAACCAAGATACCCAGTACTTC

d_gene: TRBD2
v_gene: TRBV5-6
j_gene: TRBJ2-7
abundance: few
CDR3aa: CASSWLADYEQYF
CDR3nt: TGTGCCAGCAGCTGGCTAGCGGATTACGAGCAGTACTTC

d_gene: NA
v_gene: TRBV6-6
j_gene: TRBJ2-7
abundance: NA
CDR3aa: CASSSTGTGVNEQYF
CDR3nt: TGTGCCAGCAGTTCCACAGGCACGGGTGTAAACGAGCAGTACTTC

d_gene: NA
v_gene: TRBV10-3
j_gene: TRBJ2-6
abundance: few
CDR3aa: CAISESSSGANVLTF
CDR3nt: TGTGCCATCAGTGAGAGTAGCTCTGGGGCCAACGTCCTGACTTTC

d_gene: TRBD1
v_gene: TRBV2
j_gene: TRBJ1-1
abundance: once
CDR3aa: CAKPLGQGAWSAEAFF
CDR3nt: TGTGCCAAACCCTTGGGACAGGGGGCTTGGAGCGCTGAAGCTTTCTTT

d_gene: NA
v_gene: TRBV7-2
j_gene: TRBJ2-5
abundance: many
CDR3aa: CASSLKTGDGETQYF
CDR3nt: TGTGCCAGCAGCTTGAAAACGGGAGATGGAGAGACCCAGTACTTC

d_gene: TRBD1
v_gene: TRBV4-3
j_gene: TRBJ2-7
abundance: many
CDR3aa: CASSPGQGDYEQYF
CDR3nt: TGCGCCAGCAGCCCTGGACAGGGAGATTACGAGCAGTACTTC

d_gene: TRBD2
v_gene: TRBV6-2/TRBV6-3
j_gene: TRBJ2-1
abundance: NA
CDR3aa: CASSFSGRGGNEQIF
CDR3nt: TGTGCCAGCAGCTTTAGCGGGAGGGGGGGCAATGAGCAGATCTTC

d_gene: TRBD2
v_gene: TRBV7-3
j_gene: TRBJ2-5
abundance: few
CDR3aa: CASSPNAGGFGETQYF
CDR3nt: TGTGCCAGCAGCCCTAACGCGGGGGGGTTCGGGGAGACCCAGTACTTC